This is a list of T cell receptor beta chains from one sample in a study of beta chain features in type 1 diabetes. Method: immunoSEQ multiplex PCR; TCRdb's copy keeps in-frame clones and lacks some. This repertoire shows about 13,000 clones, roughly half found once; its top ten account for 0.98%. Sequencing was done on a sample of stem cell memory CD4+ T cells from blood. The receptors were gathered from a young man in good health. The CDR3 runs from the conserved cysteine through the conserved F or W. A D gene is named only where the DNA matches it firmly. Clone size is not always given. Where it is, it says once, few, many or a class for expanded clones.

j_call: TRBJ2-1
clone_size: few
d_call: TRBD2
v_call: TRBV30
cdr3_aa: CASGLAGGNEQFF
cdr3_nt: TGTGCCTCCGGACTAGCGGGAGGCAATGAGCAGTTCTTC

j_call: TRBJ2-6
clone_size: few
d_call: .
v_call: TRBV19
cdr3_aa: CASSREESGANVLTF
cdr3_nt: TGTGCCAGTAGCAGGGAAGAGTCTGGGGCCAACGTCCTGACTTTC

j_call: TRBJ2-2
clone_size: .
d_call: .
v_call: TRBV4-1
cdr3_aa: CASLQGNTGELFF
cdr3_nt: TGCGCCAGCTTACAGGGTAACACCGGGGAGCTGTTTTTT

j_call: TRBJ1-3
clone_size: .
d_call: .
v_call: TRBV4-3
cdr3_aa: CASSQEGGGASGNTIYF
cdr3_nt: TGCGCCAGCAGCCAAGAGGGCGGAGGTGCATCTGGAAACACCATATATTTT

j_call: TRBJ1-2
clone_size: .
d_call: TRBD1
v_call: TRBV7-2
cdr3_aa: CASSLAGTGGTGGYTF
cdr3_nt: TGTGCCAGCAGCTTAGCTGGGACAGGGGGCACGGGGGGCTACACCTTC

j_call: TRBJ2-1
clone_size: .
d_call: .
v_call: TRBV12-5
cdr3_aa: CASVNPDTGINEQFF
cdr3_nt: TGTGCTAGTGTCAACCCCGACACAGGGATCAATGAGCAGTTCTTC

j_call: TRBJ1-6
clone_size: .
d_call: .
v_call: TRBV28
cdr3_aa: CASSSLHF
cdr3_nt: TGTGCCAGCAGTTCTCTCCACTTT

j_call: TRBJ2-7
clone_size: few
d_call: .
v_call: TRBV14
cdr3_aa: CASSQRYEQYF
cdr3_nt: TGTGCCAGCAGCCAACGTTACGAGCAGTACTTC

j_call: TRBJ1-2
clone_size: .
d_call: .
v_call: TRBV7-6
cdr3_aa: CASTRGGNYGYTF
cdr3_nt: TGTGCCAGCACTAGGGGCGGCAACTATGGCTACACCTTC

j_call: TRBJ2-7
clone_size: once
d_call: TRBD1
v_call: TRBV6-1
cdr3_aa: CASSPRQGNEQYF
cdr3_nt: TGTGCCAGCAGTCCGCGACAGGGCAACGAGCAGTACTTC

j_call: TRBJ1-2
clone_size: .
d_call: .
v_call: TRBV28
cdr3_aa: CASSGTFLGYTF
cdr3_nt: TGTGCCAGCAGCGGGACTTTTTTAGGCTACACCTTC

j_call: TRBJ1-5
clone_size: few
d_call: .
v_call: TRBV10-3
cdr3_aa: CAISDTDGGWQPQHF
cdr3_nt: TGTGCCATCAGTGACACGGACGGGGGGTGGCAGCCCCAGCATTTT

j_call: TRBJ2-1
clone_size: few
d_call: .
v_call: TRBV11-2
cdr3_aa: CASSLDRTASSSYNEQFF
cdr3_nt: TGTGCCAGCAGCTTAGATCGGACTGCTTCGAGCTCCTACAATGAGCAGTTCTTC

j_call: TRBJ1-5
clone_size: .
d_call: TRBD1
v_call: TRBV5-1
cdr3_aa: CASSPTGTNQPQHF
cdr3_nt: TGCGCCAGCAGCCCGACAGGGACAAATCAGCCCCAGCATTTT

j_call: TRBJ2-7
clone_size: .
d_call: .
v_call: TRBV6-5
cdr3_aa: CASSPGGYDEQYF
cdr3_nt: TGTGCCAGCAGTCCTGGGGGCTATGACGAGCAGTACTTC

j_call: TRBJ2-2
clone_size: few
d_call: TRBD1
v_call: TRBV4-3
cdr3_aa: CASSQKEGQGRTGELFF
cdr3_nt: TGCGCCAGCAGCCAAAAGGAGGGACAGGGACGGACCGGGGAGCTGTTTTTT

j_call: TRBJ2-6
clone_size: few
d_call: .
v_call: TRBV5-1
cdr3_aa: CASSSSQVLSGANVLTF
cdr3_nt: TGCGCCAGCAGCTCCTCACAGGTTCTCTCTGGGGCCAACGTCCTGACTTTC

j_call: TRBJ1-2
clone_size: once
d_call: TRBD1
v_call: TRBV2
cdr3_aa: CASTNRGREYGYTF
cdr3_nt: TGTGCCAGCACCAACAGGGGGCGCGAGTATGGCTACACCTTC

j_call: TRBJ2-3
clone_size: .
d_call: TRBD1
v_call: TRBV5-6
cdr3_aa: CASSWGQGADTQYF
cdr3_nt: TGTGCCAGCAGCTGGGGACAGGGCGCAGATACGCAGTATTTT

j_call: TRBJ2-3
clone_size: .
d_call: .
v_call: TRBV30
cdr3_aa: CAWSPTHGDTQYF
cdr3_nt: TGTGCCTGGAGTCCCACCCACGGAGATACGCAGTATTTT

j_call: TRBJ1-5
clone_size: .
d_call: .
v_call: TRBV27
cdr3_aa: CASSKDSRNQPQHF
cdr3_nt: TGTGCCAGCAGTAAGGACAGCCGCAATCAGCCCCAGCATTTT

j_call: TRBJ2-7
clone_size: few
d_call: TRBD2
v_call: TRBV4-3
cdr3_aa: CASSIQAGDSYEQYF
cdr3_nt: TGCGCCAGCAGCATCCAAGCGGGGGATTCCTACGAGCAGTACTTC

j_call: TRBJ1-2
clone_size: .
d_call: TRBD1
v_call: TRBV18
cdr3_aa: CASSPGQGRYGYTF
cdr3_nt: TGTGCCAGCTCCCCTGGACAGGGGAGGTATGGCTACACCTTC